One sample yielded the 31 T cell receptor beta chains listed below, sequenced in a study of T-cell memory formation after mild COVID-19. TCRdb passed the 5' RACE reads through MiXCR, listing each CDR3 protein once. The sample has hundreds of thousands of distinct CDR3 sequences; 15% to 20% are singletons. Material: PBMCs or a T cell subset sorted from them (not recorded which). Receptor source: a man aged 18 to 30 who had mild COVID-19 (a few samples of this study predate the infection). Cell type and time point are not known.

The gene calls are TRBV20-1 and TRBJ1-5; no definite D call. Trimming stripped 1 base from V and 0 bases from J, with 16 bases between. Germline V gives CDR1 DFQATT, CDR2 SNEGSKA (reference sequence). The CDR3 sequence is 17 residues long. For the CDR3, the DNA is TGCAGTGCTAGAGTGTGGCCAGGTTTGTTTAGCAATCAGCCCCAGCATTTT. It encodes CSARVWPGLFSNQPQHF.

V gene TRBV7-8 combines with J gene TRBJ1-4; possible D gene TRBD1, 6 bases. Germline values: CDR1 SGHVS, CDR2 FQNEAQ. This CDR3 has 15 amino acids. V lost 3 bases, J lost 7 bases, and 15 bases lay in between. Here the CDR3 reads CASSLGPGAGEKLFF. The CDR3 coding sequence is TGTGCCAGCAGCTTGGGACCGGGGGCTGGTGAAAAACTGTTTTTT.

This clonotype was found many times. The gene calls are TRBV9 and TRBJ2-3; no reliable D call. The germline V gene has CDR1 SGDLS and CDR2 YYNGEE. Trimming removed 4 bases from V and 0 bases from J, with 6 bases in between. The CDR3 totals 13 residues. CDR3 amino acids: CASSQVSTDTQYF. In DNA form, the CDR3 reads TGTGCCAGCAGCCAAGTAAGCACAGATACGCAGTATTTT.

The rearrangement uses TRBV5-1 and TRBJ2-6; 7 bases fit TRBD1. V was pared by 7 bases and J by 0 bases, with 7 bases of the junction left unmatched. This CDR3 comprises 16 residues. The germline gives CDR1 SGHRS, CDR2 YFSETQ. The CDR3: CASRKTGISGANVLTF. The CDR3 DNA reads TGCGCCAGCCGAAAGACAGGGATCTCTGGGGCCAACGTCCTGACTTTC.

This clonotype showed up just a few times. The V gene is TRBV6-5, the J gene TRBJ1-1; D gene uncertain. V was trimmed by 2 bases and J by 0 bases, leaving 7 bases between them. CDR3 length: 14 residues. The germline gives CDR1 MNHEY, CDR2 SVGAGI. The CDR3 protein is CASSYGILNTEAFF. The CDR3 DNA reads TGTGCCAGCAGTTACGGGATACTGAACACTGAAGCTTTCTTT.

The chain links TRBV7-2 to TRBJ2-4, with 7 bases identical to TRBD1. V shed 1 base, J shed 11 bases, and the junction held 8 bases outside the gene matches. The CDR3 is 14 amino acids. CDR1 is SGHTA and CDR2 is FQGNSA in the germline V gene. CDR3 DNA: TGTGCCAGCAGCTTAGGGTGGGGACAGTATGTTCAGTACTTC. This encodes CASSLGWGQYVQYF.

This clonotype has more than one count but fewer than ten. The chain recombines TRBV4-1 with TRBJ1-1, with 7 bases identical to TRBD1. V was pared by 2 bases and J by 4 bases, with 4 bases of the junction left unmatched. Germline-derived CDR1 and CDR2 are MGHRA and YSYEKL. The CDR3 length is 14 residues. The CDR3 sequence: CASSQRDRATEAFF. In nucleotides, the CDR3 is TGCGCCAGCAGCCAACGAGACAGGGCCACTGAAGCTTTCTTT.

The chain uses TRBV3-1 and TRBJ2-2; no clear D gene. The CDR3 is 15 residues long. Trimming took off 0 bases at V and 2 bases at J, with 7 bases between the two ends. Germline CDR1 LGHDT, CDR2 YNNKEL (reference sequence). Written as DNA, the CDR3 is TGTGCCAGCAGCCAAGAGTCGATCAACACCGGGGAGCTGTTTTTT. Its protein product is CASSQESINTGELFF.

This clonotype came up a few times. CDR3: CASSEEFRGKQYF. In nucleotides, the CDR3 is TGTGCCAGCAGTGAAGAGTTCCGGGGGAAGCAGTACTTC. The V call is TRBV6-1, the J call TRBJ2-7; D is possibly TRBD2 (6 bases). Trimming cost V 1 base and J 8 bases, with 12 bases left between them. This CDR3 region has 13 residues. CDR1 and CDR2 (germline): MNHNS, SASEGT.

The chain joins TRBV12-3 or TRBV12-4 to TRBJ1-2, with D possibly matching TRBD1 (6 bases). Trimming shortened V by 3 bases and J by 12 bases, and 20 bases separated the two germline ends. This CDR3 region has 14 residues. In DNA, the CDR3 is TGTGCCAGCAGTTTTGGCACATCGGGGGCTATGCACACCTTC. Protein: CASSFGTSGAMHTF.

This clonotype was counted only a few times. The rearrangement joins TRBV6-5 to TRBJ1-1, with unresolved D. The CDR3 sequence is 13 residues long. The V gene's germline CDR1 is MNHEY and CDR2 SVGAGI. Trimming took off 0 bases at V and 7 bases at J, with 9 bases between the two ends. The CDR3 loop is CASSYSGRLEAFF. CDR3 nucleotide sequence: TGTGCCAGCAGTTACTCCGGCCGGCTTGAAGCTTTCTTT.

The CDR3, as DNA: TGTGCCAGCAGCTTAGCGCTGGGGGCCGGGGCCAACGTCCTGACTTTC. Encoded protein: CASSLALGAGANVLTF. This chain connects TRBV7-9 to TRBJ2-6, with a possible D match to TRBD1 (6 bases). Germline CDR1 SEHNR, CDR2 FQNEAQ (reference sequence). V was cut by 0 bases and J by 4 bases, with 10 bases left in between. The CDR3 is made up of 16 amino acids.

This clonotype has only a few counts. This rearrangement joins TRBV5-1 to TRBJ2-5; 11 nucleotides agree with TRBD2. V lost 4 bases and J lost 3; bases outside the gene matches: 5. The CDR3 loop spans 15 amino acids. Per germline, CDR1 SGHRS and CDR2 YFSETQ. The CDR3 coding sequence is TGCGCCAGCAGCGACGGACTAGCGGGCAAAGAGACCCAGTACTTC. It encodes CASSDGLAGKETQYF.

J is TRBJ2-1 and V is TRBV7-2; 13 nucleotides agree with TRBD2. Germline lookup yields CDR1 SGHTA and CDR2 FQGNSA. Unmatched junction bases numbered 3, after V lost 1 base and J lost 0 bases. The CDR3 contains 18 residues. The CDR3: CASSLDRTSGGSYNEQFF. In DNA, the CDR3 is TGTGCCAGCAGCTTAGATCGGACTAGCGGGGGCTCCTACAATGAGCAGTTCTTC.

This clonotype was seen a single time. This chain links TRBV5-6 with TRBJ1-2; no firm D call. CDR1 and CDR2 from the germline V gene are SGHDT and YYEEEE. Trimming removed 7 bases from V and 4 bases from J, with 11 bases in between. The CDR3 is made up of 12 amino acids. CDR3 sequence reads: CASEDRLYGYTF. The CDR3 DNA sequence: TGTGCCAGCGAGGATAGACTCTATGGCTACACCTTC.

The chain is built from TRBV4-1 and TRBJ2-3; D ambiguous. CDR1 is MGHRA and CDR2 is YSYEKL in the germline V gene. The CDR3 has 15 residues. The V end lost 4 bases, the J end lost 0 bases, and 11 bases lay between the germline ends. The CDR3 nucleotides are TGCGCCAGCAGCCCCCGTGGAGATAGCACAGATACGCAGTATTTT. Its translation is CASSPRGDSTDTQYF.

About this clonotype: Relative to the germline gene, one junction end is altered; a read error may explain this. CDR3 DNA: TGCGACAGCAGCGGTGGGTGGACAGGGGGCGGAGAGACCCAGTACTTC. This encodes CDSSGGWTGGGETQYF. The chain is built from TRBV5-1 and TRBJ2-5, with TRBD1 matching 11 bases. This CDR3 comprises 16 residues. Germline V gene sequence: CDR1 SGHRS, CDR2 YFSETQ.

The sample holds a few counts of this clonotype. This chain joins TRBV4-3 and TRBJ2-3; possibly TRBD1 for D (6 bases). The V gene's germline CDR1 is LGHNA and CDR2 YSLEER. Trimming cost V 0 bases and J 1 base, with 14 bases left between them. The CDR3 extends over 17 amino acids. As DNA, the CDR3 is TGCGCCAGCAGCCAAGATGGGGGCCACCTCGGCACAGATACGCAGTATTTT. This encodes CASSQDGGHLGTDTQYF.

The table lists this clonotype with a few counts. The chain combines TRBV30 with TRBJ1-4; D gene ambiguous. The CDR3 consists of 14 residues. Trimming left V 6 bases short and J 8 bases short, with 19 bases between. Germline CDR1 is GTSNPN and CDR2 is SVGIG (reference sequence). The CDR3 region has the DNA TGTGCCTGTCACCGGTCGGGCAGCCGGGAAAAACTGTTTTTT. Translation gives CACHRSGSREKLFF.

The chain uses TRBV5-1 and TRBJ2-3; possibly TRBD2 for D (6 bases). The CDR3 sequence is 15 residues long. Germline CDR1 SGHRS, CDR2 YFSETQ. V shed 0 bases and J shed 5 bases, with 13 bases lying between them. The CDR3 DNA follows: TGCGCCAGCAGCTTGGAGTCGGGGGTTGGAGATACGCAGTATTTT. Translation gives CASSLESGVGDTQYF.

The table lists this clonotype with a few counts. The chain uses TRBV28 and TRBJ2-7, with 9 positions matching TRBD1. The CDR3 is 14 amino acids. The V gene's germline CDR1 is MDHEN and CDR2 SYDVKM. V shed 5 bases and J 2 bases; nucleotides not matched to a gene: 4. CDR3 in DNA: TGTGCCAGCAGTGGGACAGGGACCGCCTACGAGCAGTACGTC. Encoded protein: CASSGTGTAYEQYV.

This clonotype was counted many times. The V gene is TRBV19, the J gene TRBJ1-1; unclear D gene. The V end was cut by 6 bases, the J end by 4 bases, with 12 bases between. Germline V gene data show CDR1 as LNHDA and CDR2 as SQIVND (reference sequence). This CDR3 region has 13 residues. As DNA, the CDR3 is TGTGCCAGTAGCCAACAAGTCGGCACTGAAGCTTTCTTT. Translated: CASSQQVGTEAFF.

The chain is built from TRBV7-6 and TRBJ2-7; 7 bases map to TRBD2. Germline loops: CDR1 SGHVS, CDR2 FNYEAQ. The V and J ends lost 1 base and 1 base, in that order; junction bases with no gene match: 4. CDR3 size: 15 residues. The CDR3 DNA reads TGTGCCAGCAGCTTAGAGGCTAGCGGATCCTACGAGCAGTACGTC. Its translation: CASSLEASGSYEQYV.

This clonotype was seen a few times. The chain recombines TRBV7-2 with TRBJ2-5, with 7 nucleotides matching TRBD1. Per the germline V gene, CDR1 is SGHTA and CDR2 is FQGNSA. The CDR3 is 14 residues long. Unmatched junction bases numbered 8, after V lost 5 bases and J lost 5 bases. CDR3 coding DNA: TGTGCCAGCAGCCGACAGGGCTCATGGGAGACCCAGTACTTC. Translated: CASSRQGSWETQYF.

This clonotype was seen a handful of times. V is TRBV10-3 and J is TRBJ1-1; maybe TRBD1 (6 bases). The CDR3 runs 15 residues. V lost 0 bases to trimming and J lost 0 bases, with 8 bases between them. CDR1 is ENHRY, CDR2 SYGVKD, per germline. The CDR3 here is CAISESQGMNTEAFF. CDR3 DNA sequence: TGTGCCATCAGTGAGTCGCAGGGGATGAACACTGAAGCTTTCTTT.

This clonotype was detected only a few times. The V and J genes are TRBV25-1 and TRBJ2-5; 7 nucleotides align to TRBD1. V dropped 5 bases and J dropped 4; count of bases not matched to a gene: 16. This CDR3 has 17 amino acids. CDR1 is MGHDK and CDR2 is SYGVNS in the germline V gene. CDR3 coding DNA: TGTGCCAGCAGTCTACGCCGACAGGGACACCTTTTAGAGACCCAGTACTTC. Its translation is CASSLRRQGHLLETQYF.

This clonotype was seen many times. The gene calls are TRBV7-3 and TRBJ2-2; D uncertain. The CDR3 has 12 residues. V lost 6 bases to trimming and J lost 1 base, with 3 bases between them. Per germline, CDR1 SGHTA and CDR2 FQGTGA. The CDR3 loop is CASRGNTGELFF. The CDR3, as DNA: TGTGCCAGCAGGGGGAACACCGGGGAGCTGTTTTTT.

The chain is built from TRBV6-6 and TRBJ2-7; 7 nucleotides line up with TRBD2. CDR1 is MNHNY and CDR2 is SVGAGI in the germline V gene (reference sequence). This CDR3 has 15 residues. The junction had 5 bases not matched to a gene; V was cut back by 0 bases and J by 3 bases. The CDR3: CASSYSIWGGYEQYF. CDR3 sequence (DNA): TGTGCCAGCAGTTACTCGATATGGGGGGGCTACGAGCAGTACTTC.

The genes are TRBV11-1 and TRBJ2-7, with a possible D match to TRBD1 (5 bases). V was clipped by 5 bases and J by 3 bases, with 8 bases between them. Germline V gene data show CDR1 as SGHAT and CDR2 as FQDESV (reference sequence). CDR3 length: 12 residues. The DNA for the CDR3 is TGTGCCAGCAGCCCACAGGACTACGAGCAGTACTTC. Its protein is CASSPQDYEQYF.

The chain combines TRBV7-2 with TRBJ2-3; the match to TRBD2 covers 12 bases. V lost 2 bases and J lost 5; bases outside the gene matches: 11. The CDR3 runs 18 residues. CDR1 is SGHTA, CDR2 FQGNSA, per germline. The CDR3 here is CASSLNPPSGGVLDTQYF. The DNA of the CDR3 is TGTGCCAGCAGCTTAAACCCACCTAGCGGGGGGGTATTAGATACGCAGTATTTT.

This clonotype came up a few times. The rearrangement joins TRBV4-3 to TRBJ2-7, with TRBD1 as a possible D gene (6 bases). The V gene lost 3 bases and the J gene lost 4 bases, with 16 bases spanning the gap. CDR3 length: 15 amino acids. Germline-derived CDR1 and CDR2 are LGHNA and YSLEER. Written as DNA, the CDR3 is TGCGCCAGCAGCCAGGCTCTACAGGGAAAGTACGAGCAGTACTTC. Translated: CASSQALQGKYEQYF.